This T cell receptor beta chain was sequenced for a study of a mutant IDH1 vaccine in newly diagnosed glioma. Assay: immunoSEQ multiplex PCR; the TCRdb copy retains only in-frame clones and omits some. The repertoire consists of over 10,000 clones, with around 80% occurring once and the leading ten covering roughly 4%. With regard to this clone: Its antigen is as yet unknown.

The V gene end was trimmed by 5 bases and the J gene end by 4 bases; junction bases not matched to a gene: 7. This CDR3 has 15 amino acids. The germline V gene has CDR1 SGHTA and CDR2 FQGNSA. Time point given: week 47, end of study. Doses comprised 300 ug of mutant IDH1 20-mer peptide each, plus topical imiquimod. New WHO grade 3 or 4 astrocytomas that were IDH1-mutant and ATRX-lost had been found in donors. The chain uses TRBV7-2 and TRBJ2-5, with 10 bases that match TRBD1. The TCR sequence derives from a woman aged 40 to 55 with glioma. The specimen was PBMCs, collected from a glioma patient whose treatment included an IDH1 peptide vaccine. The CDR3 reads CASSQQGQGRETQYF. CDR3 bases: TGTGCCAGCAGCCAGCAGGGACAGGGGAGAGAGACCCAGTACTTC.